This T cell receptor beta chain derives from a study of shared clonotypes between healthy human individuals. Per the study methods: From ImmunoSEQ came sequences covering only the junction and carrying no quality scores, so filtering differed. Generated by immunoSEQ multiplex PCR, the TCRdb table keeps only in-frame clones and is missing some. The V and J calls and the clone size are those of that table, but D and trimming were determined from the DNA. The sample records around 2.1 million clones, approximately 94% being singletons. The count of this clone is one. Positive CCR7 selection of CD45RO-negative cells yielded the naive CD8 cells, and terminally differentiated effector memory CD45RA+ cells were excluded. Input material: naive CD8+ T cells from PBMCs. This TCR derives from a man younger than 35 in good health. Some clones in this sample may be carry-over from other donors' samples.

Here the CDR3 DNA reads TGTGCTAGTGGGGAACGGGGGACTAGCGGGAGGACAGATACGCAGTATTTT. Its translation is CASGERGTSGRTDTQYF. The chain joins TRBV12-5 to TRBJ2-3, with 15 bases matching TRBD2. This CDR3 contains 17 residues. The V and J ends lost 6 bases and 3 bases, in that order; junction bases with no gene match: 7. CDR1 and CDR2 from the germline V gene are LGHNT and FRNRAP.